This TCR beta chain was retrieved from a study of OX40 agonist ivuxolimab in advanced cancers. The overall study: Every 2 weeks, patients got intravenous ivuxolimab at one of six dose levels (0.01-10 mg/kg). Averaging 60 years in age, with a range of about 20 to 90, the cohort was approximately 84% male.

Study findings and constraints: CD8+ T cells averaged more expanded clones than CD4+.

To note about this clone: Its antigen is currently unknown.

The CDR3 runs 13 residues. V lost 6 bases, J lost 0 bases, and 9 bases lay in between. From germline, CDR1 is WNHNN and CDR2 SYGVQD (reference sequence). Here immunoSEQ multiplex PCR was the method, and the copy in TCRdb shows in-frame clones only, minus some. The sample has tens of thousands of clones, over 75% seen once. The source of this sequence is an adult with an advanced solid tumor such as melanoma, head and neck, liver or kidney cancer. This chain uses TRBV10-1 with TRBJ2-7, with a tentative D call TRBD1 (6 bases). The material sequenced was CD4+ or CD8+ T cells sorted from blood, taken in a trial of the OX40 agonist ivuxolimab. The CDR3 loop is CASSARGSYEQYF. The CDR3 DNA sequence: TGCGCCAGCAGCGCCAGGGGCTCCTACGAGCAGTACTTC.